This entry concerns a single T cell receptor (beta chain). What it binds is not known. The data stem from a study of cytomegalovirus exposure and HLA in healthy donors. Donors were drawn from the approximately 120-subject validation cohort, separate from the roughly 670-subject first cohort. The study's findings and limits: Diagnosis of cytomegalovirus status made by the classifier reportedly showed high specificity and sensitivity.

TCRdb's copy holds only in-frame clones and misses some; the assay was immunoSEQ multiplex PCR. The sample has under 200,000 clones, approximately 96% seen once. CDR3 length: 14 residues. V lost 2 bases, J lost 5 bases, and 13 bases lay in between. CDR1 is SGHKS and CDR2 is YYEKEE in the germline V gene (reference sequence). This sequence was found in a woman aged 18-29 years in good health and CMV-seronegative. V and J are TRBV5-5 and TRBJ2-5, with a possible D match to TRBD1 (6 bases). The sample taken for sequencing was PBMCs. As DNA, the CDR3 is TGTGCCAGCAGCTTAGGTCAGGGGATCGAGACCCAGTACTTC. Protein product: CASSLGQGIETQYF.